Listed here are 10 T cell receptor beta chains from one sample, sequenced in a study of shared clonotypes between healthy human individuals. Data came from immunoSEQ multiplex PCR; TCRdb stores just in-frame clones and leaves some out. The repertoire holds 530,000 or so clones, with about 80% as singletons. The sequenced sample consisted of PBMCs. The receptors come from a woman aged 40 to 49 in good health. Some clones in this sample may be carry-over from other donors' samples.

This clone was observed a few times. This chain uses TRBV27 with TRBJ2-7; 13 bases line up with TRBD2. The CDR3 contains 16 residues. V shed 6 bases and J 4 bases; nucleotides not matched to a gene: 9. Germline V gene data show CDR1 as MNHEY and CDR2 as SMNVEV (reference sequence). Here the CDR3 reads CASSISGTSGVYEQYF. For the CDR3, the DNA is TGTGCCAGCAGCATATCAGGGACTAGCGGGGTTTACGAGCAGTACTTC.

This clone occurred many times. V usage is TRBV6-6 and J usage is TRBJ2-1, with D perhaps matching TRBD1 (7 bases). Germline lookup yields CDR1 MNHNY and CDR2 SVGAGI (reference sequence). This CDR3 has 15 residues. Deletions cut 2 bases from V and 6 bases from J, with 14 bases between. CDR3 coding DNA: TGTGCCAGCAGTTACGGTCCAGGGGGGTCCAATGAGCAGTTCTTC. Its protein is CASSYGPGGSNEQFF.

The chain employs TRBV5-8 and TRBJ2-1; the D is unclear. Trimming left V 3 bases short and J 8 bases short, with 9 bases between. CDR1 is SGHTS and CDR2 is YDEGEE in the germline V gene. This CDR3 region has 12 residues. The CDR3 loop reads CASSSVPDEQFF. Written as DNA, the CDR3 is TGTGCCAGCAGCTCTGTCCCGGATGAGCAGTTCTTC.

This sequence joins TRBV18 and TRBJ2-2; maybe TRBD1 (5 bases). Germline-derived CDR1 and CDR2 are KGHSH and LQKENI. The CDR3 loop spans 15 amino acids. Deletions cut 2 bases from V and 4 bases from J, with 11 bases between. CDR3 in amino acids: CASSPRQGGTGELFF. For the CDR3, the DNA is TGTGCCAGCTCACCAAGGCAGGGCGGCACCGGGGAGCTGTTTTTT. Full variable domain (missing parts from reference TRBV18 and TRBJ2-2): NAGVMQNPRHLVRRRGQEARLRCSPMKGHSHVYWYRQLPEEGLKFMVYLQKENIIDESGMPKERFSAEFPKEGPSILRIQQVVRGDSAAYFCASSPRQGGTGELFFGEGSRLTVL.

J is TRBJ2-7 and V is TRBV6-6, with a tentative D call TRBD1 (6 bases). The CDR3 covers 13 residues. Trimming stripped 6 bases from V and 4 bases from J, with 13 bases between. The germline gives CDR1 MNHNY, CDR2 SVGAGI (reference sequence). The CDR3 loop is CASSPRGQYEQYF. The DNA of the CDR3 is TGTGCCAGCAGCCCACGCGGACAGTACGAGCAGTACTTC.

This clone was counted between two and nine times. This chain uses TRBV7-3 with TRBJ1-1; 8 positions match TRBD1. CDR1 and CDR2 from the germline V gene are SGHTA and FQGTGA. Losses at the gene ends were 5 bases for V and 7 bases for J; bases not matched to a gene: 6. The CDR3 runs to 13 residues. For the CDR3, the DNA is TGTGCCAGCAGCGCCTCGACAGGGGATGAAGCTTTCTTT. Translating gives CASSASTGDEAFF.

The chain uses TRBV28 and TRBJ1-1; D is unclear. The V end lost 3 bases, the J end lost 7 bases, and 12 bases lay between the germline ends. The CDR3 extends over 13 amino acids. Germline values: CDR1 MDHEN, CDR2 SYDVKM. The CDR3 nucleotides read TGTGCCAGCAGTTTTAGGGTCTACAGTGAAGCTTTCTTT. Translation gives CASSFRVYSEAFF.

This clone was recorded at least ten times. This sample also contains other DNA sequences that code for the same CDR3. The gene calls are TRBV6-5 and TRBJ1-4; D unclear. The CDR3 contains 15 residues. Trimming cost V 4 bases and J 7 bases, with 16 bases left between them. Germline V gene data show CDR1 as MNHEY and CDR2 as SVGAGI. DNA for the CDR3: TGTGCCAGCAGTTCTCACTTAGCGGGGTCTGAAAAACTGTTTTTT. This gives the protein CASSSHLAGSEKLFF.

This chain uses TRBV28 with TRBJ2-1, with D perhaps assigned TRBD1 or TRBD2 (5 bases each). Germline loops: CDR1 MDHEN, CDR2 SYDVKM. Deletions cut 5 bases from V and 5 bases from J, with 10 bases between. The CDR3 loop spans 13 amino acids. The DNA of the CDR3 is TGTGCCAGCAGTCCCTCGGGACACAATGAGCAGTTCTTC. Its protein is CASSPSGHNEQFF.

The genes are TRBV11-2 and TRBJ2-3; D unresolved. The CDR3 has 17 residues. CDR1 is SGHAT, CDR2 FQNNGV, per germline. Trimming took off 5 bases at V and 4 bases at J, with 22 bases between the two ends. In DNA form, the CDR3 reads TGTGCCAGCAGCCGTCGGGTCCCGGGCCCCGGGCCAGATACGCAGTATTTT. It translates to CASSRRVPGPGPDTQYF.